Following are 5 T cell receptor beta chains from one sample sequenced in a study of blood T cell repertoires in COVID-19. Sequencing used immunoSEQ multiplex PCR; TCRdb keeps in-frame clones, though not all of them. The sample yields about 350,000 clones, 88% seen once. The sequencing input was PBMCs or T cells enriched from blood (not recorded which). Receptors were obtained from a woman in her twenties or thirties who had been exposed to COVID-19.

This clone was picked up a small number of times. The chain recombines TRBV30 with TRBJ1-6, with D perhaps TRBD1 (5 bases). Germline CDR1 reads GTSNPN; CDR2 reads SVGIG (reference sequence). The CDR3 loop spans 13 amino acids. The V gene lost 8 bases and the J gene lost 10 bases, with 18 bases spanning the gap. CDR3 amino acids: CATSSDRFSPLHF. DNA of the CDR3: TGTGCCACCAGCTCCGACAGATTCTCACCCCTCCACTTT. Drawing the rest from reference TRBV30 and TRBJ1-6, the complete variable domain is SQTIHQWPATLVQPVGSPLSLECTVEGTSNPNLYWYRQAAGRGLQLLFYSVGIGQISSEVPQNLSASRPQDRQFILSSKKLLLSDSGFYLCATSSDRFSPLHFGNGTRLTVT.

Comment on this clone: The sample contains more than one DNA sequence encoding this CDR3. This sequence joins TRBV19 and TRBJ1-5; maybe TRBD1 (6 bases). Trimming pared 8 bases from V and 4 bases from J, leaving 9 bases between. Looked up from germline, CDR1 is LNHDA and CDR2 is SQIVND (reference sequence). This CDR3 comprises 12 residues. CDR3 region: CASRQGNQPQHF. The CDR3 DNA reads as TGTGCCAGTCGCCAGGGGAATCAGCCCCAGCATTTT.

In this sample, this clone turned up once. CDR3 DNA sequence: TGTGCCAGCAGCGTAGCTTCGAACTCCAATGAGCAGTTCTTC. Protein: CASSVASNSNEQFF. The chain employs TRBV9 and TRBJ2-1; D remains ambiguous. The CDR3 totals 14 residues. V gave up 0 bases and J gave up 6 bases, with 10 bases separating them. CDR1 SGDLS and CDR2 YYNGEE come from the germline V gene.

This chain joins TRBV11-2 and TRBJ1-1; 7 bases fit TRBD1. The ends lost 2 bases at V and 1 base at J; junction bases unmatched: 10. The CDR3 runs 17 residues. Germline CDR1 SGHAT, CDR2 FQNNGV. Here the CDR3 reads CASSLRADRAGNTEAFF. The CDR3 bases are TGTGCCAGCAGCTTAAGGGCCGACAGGGCTGGGAACACTGAAGCTTTCTTT.

The chain carries TRBV9 and TRBJ2-3, with D tentatively TRBD1 (5 bases). CDR1 is SGDLS and CDR2 is YYNGEE in the germline V gene. There are 15 residues in the CDR3. Trimming shortened V by 2 bases and J by 0 bases, and 10 bases separated the two germline ends. CDR3 in DNA: TGTGCCAGCAGCGTGGTGGGGCAGAGCACAGATACGCAGTATTTT. It is translated as CASSVVGQSTDTQYF.